Each of the 29 T cell receptor beta chains below was sequenced from the same sample in a study of blood T cell repertoires in COVID-19. Clones were read by immunoSEQ multiplex PCR, and TCRdb kept only the in-frame ones, dropping some. The sample has nearly 45,000 clones, approximately 80% seen once. Sequencing was performed on peripheral blood. The receptors were gathered from a man aged 65-85 years with acute or convalescent COVID-19.

The genes are TRBV28 and TRBJ1-5, with 7 bases that match TRBD1. CDR1 MDHEN and CDR2 SYDVKM come from the germline V gene. The CDR3 runs 13 residues. The J segment lost 4 bases and the V segment lost 6 bases, leaving 3 bases of the junction unmatched. CDR3 sequence: CASRLQGNQPQHF. CDR3 nucleotide sequence: TGTGCCAGCAGATTACAGGGGAATCAGCCCCAGCATTTT. Full variable domain (remainder filled in from reference TRBV28 and TRBJ1-5): DVKVTQSSRYLVKRTGEKVFLECVQDMDHENMFWYRQDPGLGLRLIYFSYDVKMKEKGDIPEGYSVSREKKERFSLILESASTNQTSMYLCASRLQGNQPQHFGDGTRLSIL.

The chain carries TRBV5-5 and TRBJ1-6, with TRBD1 identical over 8 bases. Trimming removed 4 bases from V and 7 bases from J; junction bases left unmatched: 7. Germline V gene data show CDR1 as SGHKS and CDR2 as YYEKEE (reference sequence). CDR3 size: 15 residues. CDR3 loop: CASSAAGGWNSPLHF. The DNA of the CDR3 is TGTGCCAGCAGCGCGGCAGGGGGCTGGAATTCACCCCTCCACTTT. Together with reference TRBV5-5 and TRBJ1-6, the CDR3 gives the full variable domain: DAGVTQSPTHLIKTRGQQVTLRCSPISGHKSVSWYQQVLGQGPQFIFQYYEKEERGRGNFPDRFSARQFPNYSSELNVNALLLGDSALYLCASSAAGGWNSPLHFGNGTRLTVT.

This sequence joins TRBV5-1 and TRBJ2-3; 9 nucleotides line up with TRBD2. Trimming cost V 5 bases and J 4 bases; bases outside gene matches: 5. This CDR3 contains 14 residues. Germline CDR1 is SGHRS and CDR2 is YFSETQ. As DNA, the CDR3 is TGCGCCAGCAGGGAATTAGCGGGGGCAGATACGCAGTATTTT. It yields the protein CASRELAGADTQYF.

Turning to this clone: A junction boundary mismatches the germline segment, possibly from a read error. The V and J genes are TRBV11-2 and TRBJ1-1; D call uncertain. Germline CDR1 is SGHAT and CDR2 is FQNNGV. The CDR3 consists of 16 residues. CDR3 protein: CASSLDGGLMNTEAFF. The DNA for the CDR3 is TGTGCCAGCAGTTTAGACGGTGGGCTAATGAACACTGAAGCTTTCTTT.

This clone was counted a single time. V usage is TRBV5-1 and J usage is TRBJ1-1; D is unclear. The CDR3 is 15 residues long. Germline V gives CDR1 SGHRS, CDR2 YFSETQ. Trimming stripped 0 bases from V and 0 bases from J, with 9 bases between. The CDR3: CASSLDVGMNTEAFF. CDR3 bases: TGCGCCAGCAGCTTGGACGTGGGCATGAACACTGAAGCTTTCTTT.

This chain connects TRBV3-1 (or the pseudogene TRBV3-2) to TRBJ1-4; D is ambiguous. Germline V gene data show CDR1 as LGHDT and CDR2 as YNNKEL (reference sequence). The CDR3 runs to 15 residues. V gave up 4 bases and J gave up 4 bases, with 13 bases separating them. CDR3 DNA sequence: TGTGCCAGCAGCCGGGAGACACTTAATAATGAAAAACTGTTTTTT. Translating gives CASSRETLNNEKLFF.

This clone was detected once. The chain is built from TRBV5-4 and TRBJ1-5; 9 bases match TRBD1. CDR3 length equals 15 residues. Germline V gene data show CDR1 as SGHNT and CDR2 as YYREEE (reference sequence). Germline trimming cut 2 bases from V and 7 bases from J; bases unmatched to any gene: 7. This CDR3 reads CASSLQGADLQPQHF. The CDR3, as DNA: TGTGCCAGCAGCTTACAGGGGGCGGATTTGCAGCCCCAGCATTTT. Full variable domain (missing parts from reference TRBV5-4 and TRBJ1-5): ETGVTQSPTHLIKTRGQQVTLRCSSQSGHNTVSWYQQALGQGPQFIFQYYREEENGRGNFPPRFSGLQFPNYSSELNVNALELDDSALYLCASSLQGADLQPQHFGDGTRLSIL.

This chain uses TRBV29-1 with TRBJ2-1; unclear D gene. V gave up 3 bases and J gave up 4 bases, with 7 bases separating them. CDR1 and CDR2 (germline): SQVTM, ANQGSEA. This CDR3 spans 12 amino acids. Here the CDR3 reads CSVDFSYNEQFF. CDR3 DNA: TGCAGCGTTGATTTTTCTTACAATGAGCAGTTCTTC.

This sequence joins TRBV24-1 and TRBJ2-2; D is perhaps TRBD2 (5 bases). The CDR3 has 15 amino acids. Between the trimmed V and J ends, which lost 5 bases and 2 bases, there was a span of 11 bases. Germline V gene sequence: CDR1 KGHDR, CDR2 SFDVKD. The CDR3 DNA reads TGTGCCACCAGTGGTAGCGCGACAAACACCGGGGAGCTGTTTTTT. Translation: CATSGSATNTGELFF.

V is TRBV3-1 (or the pseudogene TRBV3-2) and J is TRBJ1-2, with D possibly being TRBD1 (6 bases). CDR1 and CDR2 from the germline V gene are LGHDT and YNNKEL (reference sequence). V was shortened by 0 bases and J by 7 bases, with 18 bases between the two germline ends. CDR3 size: 16 residues. Here the CDR3 DNA reads TGTGCCAGCAGCCAAGATCTACAGGGTAATCTAGGTGGCTACACCTTC. Its protein is CASSQDLQGNLGGYTF.

This clone was recorded a few times. The chain links TRBV5-1 to TRBJ2-7; 12 bases line up with TRBD1. The CDR3 contains 16 residues. V was clipped by 5 bases and J by 5 bases; unmatched bases: 11. Germline-derived CDR1 and CDR2 are SGHRS and YFSETQ. As DNA, the CDR3 is TGCGCCAGCAGAGGGCTACGCGGGACAGGGGGCCACGAGCAGTACTTC. It codes for CASRGLRGTGGHEQYF.

The CDR3 nucleotides read TGTGCCAGCACCGATCCGGGGGGTCAGCCCCAGCATTTT. Encoded protein: CASTDPGGQPQHF. The chain couples TRBV6-6 to TRBJ1-5, with D maybe TRBD1 (5 bases). The CDR3 totals 13 residues. Germline V gene data show CDR1 as MNHNY and CDR2 as SVGAGI (reference sequence). V gave up 7 bases and J gave up 6 bases, with 13 bases separating them.

This rearrangement joins TRBV2 to TRBJ1-5, with D possibly TRBD1 on 6 matching bases. V was shortened by 1 base and J by 1 base, with 11 bases between the two germline ends. CDR3 length: 16 residues. CDR1 SNHLY and CDR2 FYNNEI come from the germline V gene. Written as DNA, the CDR3 is TGTGCCAGCAGTGAAGGGTACAGGGAGAGCAATCAGCCCCAGCATTTT. Protein product: CASSEGYRESNQPQHF.

The CDR3 DNA reads TGTGCCAGCAGTCCCCAGGGGAGGGTCACTGAAGCTTTCTTT. Its translation is CASSPQGRVTEAFF. The chain links TRBV27 to TRBJ1-1; D perhaps matches TRBD1 (6 bases). Germline lookup yields CDR1 MNHEY and CDR2 SMNVEV (reference sequence). The CDR3 sequence is 14 residues long. With 5 bases removed from V and 4 bases from J, the gap between germline ends came to 14 bases.

This chain links TRBV7-2 with TRBJ2-3; 10 bases are shared with TRBD2. Per the germline V gene, CDR1 is SGHTA and CDR2 is FQGNSA. V was clipped by 1 base and J by 0 bases; unmatched bases: 4. The CDR3 sequence is 17 residues long. CDR3 residues: CASSLGLAGFSTDTQYF. The CDR3 nucleotides are TGTGCCAGCAGCTTAGGACTAGCGGGTTTCAGCACAGATACGCAGTATTTT.

This clone has a handful of counts. The chain has TRBV9 and TRBJ2-5; perhaps TRBD2 as D (6 bases). The CDR3 has 14 residues. CDR1 and CDR2 (germline): SGDLS, YYNGEE. Trimming took off 0 bases at V and 1 base at J, with 7 bases between the two ends. In nucleotides, the CDR3 is TGTGCCAGCAGCGTAGGGACTATCCAAGAGACCCAGTACTTC. The encoded protein is CASSVGTIQETQYF.

The V gene is TRBV21-1, the J gene TRBJ2-3; whether TRBD2, the table's D call, matches the DNA was not checked. TRBV21-1 is tagged as a pseudogene. This CDR3 is built from 20 residues. CDR3 nucleotides: TGTGCCAGCAGCAGGGGGCGGGGGCACCCCTCTCGAACTAGCACAGATACGCAGTATTTT. This gives the protein CASSRGRGHPSRTSTDTQYF.

The V gene is TRBV7-6, the J gene TRBJ1-3; 9 positions match TRBD1. V lost 1 base, J lost 2 bases, and 0 bases stayed unmatched. This CDR3 region has 15 residues. Germline CDR1 SGHVS, CDR2 FNYEAQ. CDR3 amino acids: CASSLGTGAGNTIYF. CDR3 sequence (DNA): TGTGCCAGCAGCTTAGGGACAGGGGCTGGAAACACCATATATTTT. The full variable domain, its missing parts supplied by reference TRBV7-6 and TRBJ1-3, is GAGVSQSPRYKVTKRGQDVALRCDPISGHVSLYWYRQALGQGPEFLTYFNYEAQQDKSGLPNDRFSAERPEGSISTLTIQRTEQRDSAMYRCASSLGTGAGNTIYFGEGSWLTVV.

This clone was seen a few times. This chain uses TRBV5-1 with TRBJ2-7; D is perhaps TRBD2 (6 bases). Trimming shortened V by 4 bases and J by 5 bases, and 10 bases separated the two germline ends. The V gene's germline CDR1 is SGHRS and CDR2 YFSETQ. The CDR3 has 12 amino acids. The CDR3 DNA reads as TGCGCCAGCAGCGAGGAGGGCAACGAGCAGTACTTC. This gives the protein CASSEEGNEQYF.

This sequence joins TRBV28 and TRBJ1-2; 7 bases are shared with TRBD1. The CDR3 consists of 13 residues. Germline V gene data show CDR1 as MDHEN and CDR2 as SYDVKM. The V gene end was trimmed by 8 bases and the J gene end by 3 bases; junction bases not matched to a gene: 6. CDR3 in DNA: TGTGCCAGCGTACAGGGGATTCACTATGGCTACACCTTC. Its protein product is CASVQGIHYGYTF.

This clone was picked up a small number of times. The sample has other DNA sequences that encode this CDR3 too. The chain joins TRBV5-1 to TRBJ1-1, with 7 bases identical to TRBD1. CDR3 length equals 14 residues. Trimming took 4 bases from V and 5 from J; bases not matched to a gene: 8. The V gene's germline CDR1 is SGHRS and CDR2 YFSETQ. The CDR3 sequence is CASSDQTGATEAFF. CDR3 nucleotides: TGCGCCAGCAGCGACCAAACAGGGGCAACTGAAGCTTTCTTT.

This rearrangement joins TRBV18 to TRBJ2-7, with 14 bases that match TRBD2. Germline CDR1 reads KGHSH; CDR2 reads LQKENI. Trimming cost V 0 bases and J 5 bases; bases outside gene matches: 6. The CDR3 spans 17 residues. The CDR3 DNA reads TGTGCCAGCTCACCACCTGCGACTAGCGGGGGGGCAAACGAGCAGTACTTC. Translated, it gives CASSPPATSGGANEQYF.

This clone was detected only once. The chain joins TRBV10-2 to TRBJ1-2, with D uncertain. V lost 7 bases and J 4 bases, leaving 13 bases between the germline ends. The CDR3 is made up of 13 amino acids. Per the germline V gene, CDR1 is WSHSY and CDR2 is SAAADI. The CDR3 nucleotides read TGCGCCAGCACGGGGATGGGCACCTATGGCTACACCTTC. Translating gives CASTGMGTYGYTF.

The CDR3 protein is CASSLAGQGGGEKLFF. The CDR3 DNA reads as TGCGCCAGCAGCTTGGCGGGACAGGGTGGTGGTGAAAAACTGTTTTTT. The rearrangement joins TRBV5-1 to TRBJ1-4; 9 positions match TRBD1. This CDR3 spans 16 amino acids. With V trimmed by 0 bases and J by 7 bases, 7 bases remained unmatched. Germline CDR1 and CDR2: SGHRS and YFSETQ. The variable domain in full, with the rest retrieved from reference TRBV5-1 and TRBJ1-4, is KAGVTQTPRYLIKTRGQQVTLSCSPISGHRSVSWYQQTPGQGLQFLFEYFSETQRNKGNFPGRFSGRQFSNSRSEMNVSTLELGDSALYLCASSLAGQGGGEKLFFGSGTQLSVL.

The genes are TRBV18 and TRBJ1-5, with TRBD1 matching over 7 bases. CDR1 is KGHSH and CDR2 is LQKENI in the germline V gene. This CDR3 is 15 amino acids long. Germline trimming cut 6 bases from V and 2 bases from J; bases unmatched to any gene: 7. CDR3 sequence: CASSATGARNQPQHF. CDR3 DNA: TGTGCCAGCTCGGCTACAGGGGCCCGCAATCAGCCCCAGCATTTT.

The chain is built from TRBV11-2 and TRBJ1-4; perhaps TRBD1 as D (5 bases). Germline CDR1 SGHAT, CDR2 FQNNGV. The germline V and J ends were trimmed by 1 base and 3 bases, with 18 bases remaining between them. This CDR3 comprises 18 residues. The CDR3 sequence: CASSLGGRGWRANEKLFF. The CDR3, as DNA: TGTGCCAGCAGCTTAGGGGGGAGGGGTTGGCGGGCTAATGAAAAACTGTTTTTT.

The chain couples TRBV9 to TRBJ1-4; TRBD1 aligns across 10 bases. V shed 3 bases and J 8 bases; nucleotides not matched to a gene: 4. The germline V gene has CDR1 SGDLS and CDR2 YYNGEE. The CDR3 extends over 14 amino acids. The CDR3 here is CASSEGQGNEKLFF. The CDR3 nucleotides read TGTGCCAGCAGCGAGGGACAGGGGAACGAAAAACTGTTTTTT.

The chain links TRBV25-1 to TRBJ1-2; TRBD1 is a possible D gene (5 bases). The CDR3 is made up of 14 amino acids. Trimming pared 3 bases from V and 3 bases from J, leaving 11 bases between. Per germline, CDR1 MGHDK and CDR2 SYGVNS. CDR3 protein: CASSDGGGHYGYTF. For the CDR3, the DNA is TGTGCCAGCAGTGACGGGGGTGGCCACTATGGCTACACCTTC.

The chain couples TRBV27 to TRBJ1-5; maybe TRBD1 (5 bases). The CDR3 totals 14 residues. V gave up 0 bases and J gave up 4 bases, with 7 bases separating them. Germline V CDR1 and CDR2: MNHEY, SMNVEV (reference sequence). DNA for the CDR3: TGTGCCAGCAGTTTATCGCGGGGGAATCAGCCCCAGCATTTT. Encoded protein: CASSLSRGNQPQHF.